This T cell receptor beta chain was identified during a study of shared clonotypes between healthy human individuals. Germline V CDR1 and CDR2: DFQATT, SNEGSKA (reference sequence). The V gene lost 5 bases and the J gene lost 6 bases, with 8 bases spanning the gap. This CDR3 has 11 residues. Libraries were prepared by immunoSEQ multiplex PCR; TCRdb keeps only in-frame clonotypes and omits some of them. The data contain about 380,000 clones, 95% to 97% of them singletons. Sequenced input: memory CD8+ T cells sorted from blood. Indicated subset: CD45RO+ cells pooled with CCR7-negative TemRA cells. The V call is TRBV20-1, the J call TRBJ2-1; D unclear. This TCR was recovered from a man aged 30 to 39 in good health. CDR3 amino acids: CSARNINEQFF. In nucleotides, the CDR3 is TGCAGTGCTCGCAACATCAATGAGCAGTTCTTC.